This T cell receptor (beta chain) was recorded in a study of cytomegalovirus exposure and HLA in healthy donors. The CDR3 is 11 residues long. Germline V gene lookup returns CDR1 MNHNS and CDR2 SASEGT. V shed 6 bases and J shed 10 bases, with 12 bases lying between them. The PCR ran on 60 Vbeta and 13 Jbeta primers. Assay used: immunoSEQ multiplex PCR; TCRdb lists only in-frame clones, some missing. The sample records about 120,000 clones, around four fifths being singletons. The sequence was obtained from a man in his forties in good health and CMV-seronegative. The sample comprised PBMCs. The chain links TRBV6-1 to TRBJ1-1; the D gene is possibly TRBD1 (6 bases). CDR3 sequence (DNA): TGTGCCAGCAGACAGGGCCCCCGAGCTTTCTTT. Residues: CASRQGPRAFF.